Listed below are T cell receptor beta chains from one sample, sequenced in a study of T cell changes during pregnancy in multiple sclerosis. Clones were read by immunoSEQ multiplex PCR, and TCRdb kept only the in-frame ones, dropping some. The sample holds approximately 89,000 clones, 85% to 95% seen once. Sequenced material: peripheral blood, taken in the third trimester of pregnancy. Receptors originate from a female donor with multiple sclerosis, enrolled in a pregnancy study. Each CDR3 is given with its conserved first and last residue. Fields, in order: V gene, J gene, D gene, CDR3 DNA, CDR3 protein. D genes are given only for firm matches.

>TRBV6-1|TRBJ1-6|TRBD1
TGTGCCAGCAGTGTTACACAGGGGGCTGATTCACCCCTCCACTTT
CASSVTQGADSPLHF
>TRBV9|TRBJ2-2|TRBD1
TGTGCCAGCAGCGACGGGACAGCGAACACCGGGGAGCTGTTTTTT
CASSDGTANTGELFF
>TRBV4-2|TRBJ2-3|TRBD2
TGTGCCAGCAGTCCAGCCTCGGGGGGACGTGGAGATACGCAGTATTTT
CASSPASGGRGDTQYF
>TRBV2|TRBJ2-5|NA
TGTGCCAGCAGGTCCTTATTTTTGGGACAAGGGCAAGAGACCCAGTACTTC
CASRSLFLGQGQETQYF
>TRBV27|TRBJ2-7|NA
TGTGCCAGCAGTTTAGGCGCCCCTGGAGCCGAGCAGTACTTC
CASSLGAPGAEQYF
>TRBV2|TRBJ1-1|NA
TGTGCCAGCAGCTCACAGGTCGGACGCACTGAAGCTTTCTTT
CASSSQVGRTEAFF
>TRBV5-1|TRBJ2-2|TRBD2
TGCGCCAGCAGCCCTAGCGGGCCGAACACCGGGGAGCTGTTTTTT
CASSPSGPNTGELFF
>TRBV19|TRBJ2-7|NA
TGTGCCAGTACCCCCGCGAGCTCCTACGAGCAGTACTTC
CASTPASSYEQYF
>TRBV19|TRBJ2-5|TRBD1
TGTGCCAGTATTGACCGACAGGGCCTGAGGGAGACCCAGTACTTC
CASIDRQGLRETQYF
>TRBV5-4|TRBJ2-1|TRBD2
TGTGCCAGCAGCTTGGAGGGGCTAGCGGGGGGGGATGAGCAGTTCTTC
CASSLEGLAGGDEQFF
>TRBV6-5|TRBJ1-1|NA
TGTGCCAGCAGTTACTCGAAGGCGGATATGAACACTGAAGCTTTCTTT
CASSYSKADMNTEAFF
>TRBV6-5|TRBJ1-1|NA
TGTGCCAGCAGTTACTCACCCCCTAGGGAGACTGAAGCTTTCTTT
CASSYSPPRETEAFF
>TRBV2|TRBJ1-1|NA
TGTGCCAGCAGTGAAAAATTGACAGGGAACACTGAAGCTTTCTTT
CASSEKLTGNTEAFF